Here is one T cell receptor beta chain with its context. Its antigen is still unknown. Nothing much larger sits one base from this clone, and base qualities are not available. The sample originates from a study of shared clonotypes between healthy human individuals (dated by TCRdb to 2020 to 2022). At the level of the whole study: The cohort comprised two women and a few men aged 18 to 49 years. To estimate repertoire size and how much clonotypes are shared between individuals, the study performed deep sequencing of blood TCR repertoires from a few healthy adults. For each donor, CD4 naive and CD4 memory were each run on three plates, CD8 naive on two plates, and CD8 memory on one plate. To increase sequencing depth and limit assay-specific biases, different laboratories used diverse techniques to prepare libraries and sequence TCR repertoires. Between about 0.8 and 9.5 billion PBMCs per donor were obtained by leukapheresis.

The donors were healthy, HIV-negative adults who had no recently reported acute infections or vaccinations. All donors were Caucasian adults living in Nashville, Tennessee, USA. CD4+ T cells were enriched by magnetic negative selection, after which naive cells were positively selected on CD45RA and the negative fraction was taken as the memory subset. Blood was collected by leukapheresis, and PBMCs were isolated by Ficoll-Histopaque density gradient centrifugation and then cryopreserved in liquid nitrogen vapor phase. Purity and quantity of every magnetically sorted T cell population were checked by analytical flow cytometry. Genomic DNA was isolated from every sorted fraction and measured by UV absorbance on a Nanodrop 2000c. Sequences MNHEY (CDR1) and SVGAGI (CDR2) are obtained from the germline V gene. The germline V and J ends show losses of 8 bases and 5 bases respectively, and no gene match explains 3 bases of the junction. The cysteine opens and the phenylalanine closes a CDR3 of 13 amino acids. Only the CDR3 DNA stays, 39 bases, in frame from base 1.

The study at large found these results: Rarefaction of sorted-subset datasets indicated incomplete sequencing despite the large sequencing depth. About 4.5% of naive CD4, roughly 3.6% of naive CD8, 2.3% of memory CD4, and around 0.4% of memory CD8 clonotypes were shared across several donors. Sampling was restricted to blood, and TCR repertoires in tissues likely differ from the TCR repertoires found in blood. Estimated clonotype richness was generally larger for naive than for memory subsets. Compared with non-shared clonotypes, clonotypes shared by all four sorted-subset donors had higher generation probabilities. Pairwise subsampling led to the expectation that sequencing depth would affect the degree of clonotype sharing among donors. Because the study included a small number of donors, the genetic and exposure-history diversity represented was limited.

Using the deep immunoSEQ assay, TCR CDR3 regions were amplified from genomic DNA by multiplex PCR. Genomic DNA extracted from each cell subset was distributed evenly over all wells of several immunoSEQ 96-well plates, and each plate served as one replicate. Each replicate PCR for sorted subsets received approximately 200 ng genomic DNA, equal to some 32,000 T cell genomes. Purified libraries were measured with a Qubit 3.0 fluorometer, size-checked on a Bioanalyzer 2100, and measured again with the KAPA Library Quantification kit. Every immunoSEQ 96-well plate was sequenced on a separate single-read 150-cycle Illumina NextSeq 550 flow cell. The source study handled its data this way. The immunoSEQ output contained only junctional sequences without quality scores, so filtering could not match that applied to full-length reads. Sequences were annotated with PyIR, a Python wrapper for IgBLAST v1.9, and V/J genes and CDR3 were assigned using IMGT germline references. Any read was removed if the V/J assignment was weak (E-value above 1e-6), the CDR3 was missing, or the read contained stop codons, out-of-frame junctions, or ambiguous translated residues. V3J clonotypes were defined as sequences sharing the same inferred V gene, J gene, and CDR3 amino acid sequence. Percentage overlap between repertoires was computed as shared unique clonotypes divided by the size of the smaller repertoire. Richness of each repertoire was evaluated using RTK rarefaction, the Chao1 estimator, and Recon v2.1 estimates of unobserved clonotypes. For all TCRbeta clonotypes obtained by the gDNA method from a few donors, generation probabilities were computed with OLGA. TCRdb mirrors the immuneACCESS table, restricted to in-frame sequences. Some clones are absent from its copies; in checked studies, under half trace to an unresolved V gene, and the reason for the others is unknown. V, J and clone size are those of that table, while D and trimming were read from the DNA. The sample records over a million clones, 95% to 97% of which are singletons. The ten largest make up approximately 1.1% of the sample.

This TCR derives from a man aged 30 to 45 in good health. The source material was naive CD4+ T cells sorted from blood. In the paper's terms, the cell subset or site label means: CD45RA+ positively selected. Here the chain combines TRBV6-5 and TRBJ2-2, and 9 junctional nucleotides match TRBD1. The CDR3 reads CASAQGATGELFF. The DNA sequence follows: TGTGCCAGCGCACAGGGGGCGACCGGGGAGCTGTTTTTT.